The rows below give T cell receptor beta chains drawn from one sample of a study of shared clonotypes between healthy human individuals. Clones were sequenced by immunoSEQ multiplex PCR, and TCRdb holds only the in-frame ones, with some missing. The table lists 2.3 million or so clones, 90% to 95% of them singletons. The source material was naive CD4+ T cells from PBMCs. Receptors originate from a man younger than 30 in good health. Some clones in this sample may be carry-over from other donors' samples. CDR3s include the opening cysteine and the closing phenylalanine or tryptophan. Fields, in order: D gene, clone size, V gene, J gene, CDR3 DNA, CDR3 protein. D genes are given only for firm matches. Rows may omit the clone size; those that give it use once, few, many or a size class.

.	.	TRBV5-1	TRBJ2-1	TGCGCCAGCAGCTTGGTAACTGCCACTAGATACAATGAGCAGTTCTTC	CASSLVTATRYNEQFF
TRBD2	.	TRBV28	TRBJ2-7	TGTGCCAGCAGTGGTCTGAGGGTAGCGGGGAGCTCCTACGAGCAGTACTTC	CASSGLRVAGSSYEQYF
.	.	TRBV29-1	TRBJ1-2	TGCAGCGTTCTCACAGACACTAACTATGGCTACACCTTC	CSVLTDTNYGYTF
TRBD1	.	TRBV19	TRBJ2-6	TGTGCCAGTAGTGTCACAGGGGCTGGGGCCAACGTCCTGACTTTC	CASSVTGAGANVLTF
.	.	TRBV15	TRBJ2-7	TGTGCCACCAGCAGAGGCCTAGAGCAGTACTTC	CATSRGLEQYF
TRBD2	.	TRBV2	TRBJ2-2	TGTGCCAGCAATGCACTAGCGGTCAACACCGGGGAGCTGTTTTTT	CASNALAVNTGELFF
TRBD1	.	TRBV7-9	TRBJ2-3	TGTGCCAGCAGCTCGGGACAGGGGAACACAGATACGCAGTATTTT	CASSSGQGNTDTQYF
.	few	TRBV27	TRBJ1-2	TGTGCCAGCAGTCCGCTAGGGACATCTAACTATGGCTACACCTTC	CASSPLGTSNYGYTF
.	.	TRBV5-1	TRBJ2-1	TGCGCCAGCAGCCCCCGGGGAGTACAATCATATGAGCAGTTCTTC	CASSPRGVQSYEQFF
.	.	TRBV9	TRBJ1-2	TGTGCCAGCAGCGTGGGGGGGCTTAACTATGGCTACACCTTC	CASSVGGLNYGYTF
.	.	TRBV6-5	TRBJ1-1	TGTGCCAGCAGTTCCGGGACTGAAGCTTTCTTT	CASSSGTEAFF
.	.	TRBV6-1	TRBJ1-1	TGTGCCAGCAGTGAACCTGACAGCATTGTGGGTACTGAAGCTTTCTTT	CASSEPDSIVGTEAFF
.	.	TRBV11-2	TRBJ2-2	TGTGCCAGCAGCCCGGACAGCGGCTTCGGGGAGCTGTTTTTT	CASSPDSGFGELFF
.	.	TRBV27	TRBJ2-5	TGTGCCAGCAGTTTGGGCAGGGCAGAGAGAGAGACCCAGTACTTC	CASSLGRAERETQYF
.	few	TRBV10-1	TRBJ2-7	TGCGCCAGCAGTGGGACAGCCAAGCAGTACTTC	CASSGTAKQYF
.	.	TRBV5-1	TRBJ1-1	TGCGCCAGCAGCTGGGACGGACGAAACACTGAAGCTTTCTTT	CASSWDGRNTEAFF
.	.	TRBV7-9	TRBJ2-3	TGTGCCAGCAGCTTAGCCCATATCACAGATACGCAGTATTTT	CASSLAHITDTQYF
.	.	TRBV7-8	TRBJ1-1	TGTGCCAGCAGCTTATATCCCAGGACTGAAGCTTTCTTT	CASSLYPRTEAFF
TRBD1	.	TRBV19	TRBJ1-4	TGTGCCAGTAGTCTTAAAACCGGGACAGGGGATGAAAAACTGTTTTTT	CASSLKTGTGDEKLFF
TRBD1	once	TRBV28	TRBJ1-4	TGTGCCAGCAGTTCGACAGGGGGCCCGCTAAATGAAAAACTGTTTTTT	CASSSTGGPLNEKLFF
TRBD2	once	TRBV25-1	TRBJ2-1	TGTGCCAGCAGTGATGGTTGGCGGGAGGGCGATGAGCAGTTCTTC	CASSDGWREGDEQFF
.	few	TRBV6-5	TRBJ1-2	TGTGCCAGCAGTTACTCGGACCGAGGCTTGGGCTACACCTTC	CASSYSDRGLGYTF
.	.	TRBV28	TRBJ1-2	TGTGCCAGGAAATCGGGACAAGACTATGGCTACACCTTC	CARKSGQDYGYTF
.	few	TRBV5-4	TRBJ1-3	TGTGCCAGCAGCTTGGGACGGAGCTCTGGAAACACCATATATTTT	CASSLGRSSGNTIYF
TRBD2	.	TRBV28	TRBJ2-7	TGTGCCAGCAGTGGGGGGGGGAACTACGAGCAGTACTTC	CASSGGGNYEQYF
.	few	TRBV5-6	TRBJ2-3	TGTGCCAGCAGCTCCGGCACAGATACGCAGTATTTT	CASSSGTDTQYF
TRBD1	.	TRBV9	TRBJ1-4	TGTGCCAGCAGCGTGACAGGGACAACTAATGAAAAACTGTTTTTT	CASSVTGTTNEKLFF
.	.	TRBV15	TRBJ1-1	TGTGCCACCAGCGCCCTCGAGGCATTGAACACTGAAGCTTTCTTT	CATSALEALNTEAFF
.	.	TRBV2	TRBJ2-4	TGTGCCAGCAGTTCCCAAGCGGCCCCGGGCGACATTCAGTACTTC	CASSSQAAPGDIQYF
.	.	TRBV28	TRBJ1-3	TGTGCCAGCACCCGGACTGGGGAAGCTGGAAACACCATATATTTT	CASTRTGEAGNTIYF
.	.	TRBV5-6	TRBJ2-7	TGTGCCAGCAGCCCTGTTACCTACGAGCAGTACTTC	CASSPVTYEQYF
.	.	TRBV5-1	TRBJ2-5	TGCGCCAGCAGCTTGGTAGCGGCAAAAGAGACCCAGTACTTC	CASSLVAAKETQYF
.	.	TRBV27	TRBJ2-2	TGTGCCAGCAGTTTAACCAGAGGAGTAAACACCGGGGAGCTGTTTTTT	CASSLTRGVNTGELFF
.	.	TRBV4-1	TRBJ2-7	TGCGCCAGCAGCCAAGATGACAGGAACTACGAGCAGTACTTC	CASSQDDRNYEQYF
.	.	TRBV9	TRBJ2-1	TGTGCCAGCAGCGCTTCGGTCGGGACAATCTACAATGAGCAGTTCTTC	CASSASVGTIYNEQFF
.	.	TRBV28	TRBJ1-1	TGTGCCAGCAGCCGATCAGGTTCCAACACTGAAGCTTTCTTT	CASSRSGSNTEAFF
TRBD1	.	TRBV15	TRBJ1-5	TGTGCCACCAGCCGCTATAGGACAGGGGATCAGCCCCAGCATTTT	CATSRYRTGDQPQHF
TRBD2	once	TRBV27	TRBJ2-3	TGTGCCAGCAGTTTACGGGGACTAAGGTCTAGCACAGATACGCAGTATTTT	CASSLRGLRSSTDTQYF
.	.	TRBV9	TRBJ2-3	TGTGCCAGCGGAGCGTCCGCTACAGATACGCAGTATTTT	CASGASATDTQYF
.	few	TRBV30	TRBJ1-4	TGTGCCTGGAGGAACGCAGGGCTTAGCGAAAAACTGTTTTTT	CAWRNAGLSEKLFF
TRBD1	.	TRBV28	TRBJ1-5	TGTGCCAGCAGTTATAGGACAGGGGGCGCCGGGAACAATCAGCCCCAGCATTTT	CASSYRTGGAGNNQPQHF
TRBD1	.	TRBV5-4	TRBJ1-4	TGTGCCAGCAGCTTGAGGGACAGGGGAGCTAATGAAAAACTGTTTTTT	CASSLRDRGANEKLFF
.	few	TRBV19	TRBJ1-2	TGTGCCAGTAGTATTAGTCAGCGGTCTGGCTACACCTTC	CASSISQRSGYTF
TRBD1	.	TRBV28	TRBJ2-2	TGTGCCAGCAGTTTAGGTATGAGAGGGACAGCCAACACCGGGGAGCTGTTTTTT	CASSLGMRGTANTGELFF
TRBD1	.	TRBV4-2	TRBJ2-7	TGTGCCAGCAGCCGAGAGGGACAGCTATACGAGCAGTACTTC	CASSREGQLYEQYF
.	.	TRBV7-9	TRBJ2-2	TGTGCCAGCAGCGGTCGACAGGCACCGGCCGGGGAGCTGTTTTTT	CASSGRQAPAGELFF
.	.	TRBV2	TRBJ1-1	TGTGCCAGCAGGGAACCCCCGGGACCAGCTTTCTTT	CASREPPGPAFF
.	.	TRBV5-1	TRBJ2-7	TGCGCCAGCAGCTTGGGCGACACGGGCACCTACGAGCAGTACTTC	CASSLGDTGTYEQYF
.	.	TRBV27	TRBJ1-2	TGTGCCAGCAGTTTGTCGGACAGACCCATCGGAGGCTACACCTTC	CASSLSDRPIGGYTF
.	.	TRBV5-1	TRBJ1-4	TGCGCCAGCAGCTTAGGCGGCAGGGTGACGGCTAATGAAAAACTGTTTTTT	CASSLGGRVTANEKLFF
TRBD2	.	TRBV19	TRBJ2-3	TGTGCCAGCCGCATGGGGACTAGCCTCGGAGATACGCAGTATTTT	CASRMGTSLGDTQYF
.	.	TRBV7-9	TRBJ2-2	TGTGCCAGCAGCTTAGTGGCTAGCGCGAACACCGGGGAGCTGTTTTTT	CASSLVASANTGELFF
.	.	TRBV5-5	TRBJ1-2	TGTGCCAGCAGCTCAGAAGGGGGCTATGGCTACACCTTC	CASSSEGGYGYTF
.	.	TRBV27	TRBJ2-7	TGTGCCAGCAGTTTAAAGCGGTTGGAAACCTACGAGCAGTACTTC	CASSLKRLETYEQYF
TRBD1	.	TRBV29-1	TRBJ1-4	TGCAGCGTGACACAGGGGGCGCGTGAAAAACTGTTTTTT	CSVTQGAREKLFF
.	.	TRBV18	TRBJ1-2	TGTGCCAGCTCACCCATCTCAACAGCTAACTATGGCTACACCTTC	CASSPISTANYGYTF